This T cell receptor (beta chain) originates from a study of shared clonotypes between healthy human individuals. Whole-study context: Samples came from two female and a few male donors aged 18 to 49.

This clone was seen only a few times. Its antigen remains unidentified. As originally analysed: ImmunoSEQ junction-only sequences lacked quality scores, so their filtering differed. The assay was immunoSEQ multiplex PCR, and TCRdb's table has in-frame clones only and misses some. The V and J calls and clone size were taken over from that table, and D and trimming were inferred from the DNA. The sample contains some 2,500,000 clones, 80% to 95% of which appear only once. The germline V gene has CDR1 SGHTA and CDR2 FQGNSA. Trimming removed 8 bases at V and 7 bases at J, with 12 bases between. The CDR3 spans 12 residues. Study observations and caveats: Between a handful of donors, naive CD4 clonotypes were shared at a level of about 5%.

The V and J genes are TRBV7-2 and TRBJ1-5; D perhaps matches TRBD1 (5 bases). Sequencing was performed on naive CD4+ T cells from PBMCs. Subset described: CD45RA+ positively selected. The TCR sequence derives from a man aged 18 to 29 in good health. Some clones in this sample may be carry-over from other donors' samples. CDR3 coding DNA: TGTGCCAGCGGGGGTCCCGGCCAGCCCCAGCATTTT. As protein: CASGGPGQPQHF.